The 21 T cell receptor beta chains in this list originate from one sample, sequenced in a study of T cells in Graves' hyperthyroidism and ophthalmopathy. Amplification of TCR beta CDR3 regions used RNA as the template. When the TCR CDR3 underwent first-round RT-PCR, the HTBI primer set was used. TCRdb independently ran MiXCR on the multiplex PCR reads; one entry per CDR3 protein. Of about 620,000 distinct CDR3 sequences listed, 15% to 20% were seen once; the top ten hold 3.5% to 4%. The sequenced material came from blood. The source is a woman aged 30 to 39 with Graves' hyperthyroidism.

There are many counts of this clonotype. The CDR3: CASRPGQGAETQYF. The CDR3 DNA reads as TGTGCCAGCAGGCCGGGACAGGGGGCAGAGACCCAGTACTTC. This chain links TRBV6-1 with TRBJ2-5, with TRBD1 identical over 12 bases. The germline gives CDR1 MNHNS, CDR2 SASEGT. This CDR3 has 14 residues. V was clipped by 6 bases and J by 4 bases; unmatched bases: 3.

This clonotype was detected ten times or more. The chain couples TRBV6-1 to TRBJ2-1, with D unclear. This CDR3 has 13 residues. Germline V gives CDR1 MNHNS, CDR2 SASEGT. The germline V and J ends were trimmed by 5 bases and 6 bases, with 11 bases remaining between them. In DNA, the CDR3 is TGTGCCAGCAGTTCCCCGGCCACCAATGAGCAGTTCTTC. Translating gives CASSSPATNEQFF.

This clonotype was seen ten or more times. CDR3 DNA sequence: TGTGCCAGCAGTTTATCGAACACCGGGGAGCTGTTTTTT. Protein sequence: CASSLSNTGELFF. This chain joins TRBV27 and TRBJ2-2; D remains ambiguous. V was pared by 0 bases and J by 1 base, with 0 bases between. The germline V gene has CDR1 MNHEY and CDR2 SMNVEV (reference sequence). The CDR3 runs 13 residues.

This clonotype has ten or more counts. This rearrangement joins TRBV11-2 to TRBJ2-5; no clear D. The CDR3 has 15 amino acids. The germline V gene encodes CDR1 SGHAT and CDR2 FQNNGV. Trimming removed 1 base from V and 4 bases from J, with 13 bases in between. CDR3 bases: TGTGCCAGCAGCTTAGTCGGCAGTCTGGGAGAGACCCAGTACTTC. Amino acids: CASSLVGSLGETQYF.

This clonotype was recorded many times. The V call is TRBV6-2 or TRBV6-3, the J call TRBJ2-7; 8 bases map to TRBD2. Germline CDR1 is MNHEY and CDR2 is SVGEGT. The CDR3 sequence is 14 residues long. The V segment lost 6 bases and the J segment 4 bases; nucleotides outside the gene matches: 8. Here the CDR3 DNA reads TGTGCCAGCAGACCGGGACTAGGAGGATACGAGCAGTACTTC. It is translated as CASRPGLGGYEQYF.

This chain uses TRBV29-1 with TRBJ2-6, with D perhaps matching TRBD1 (7 bases). Germline assignment: CDR1 SQVTM and CDR2 ANQGSEA. CDR3 length: 17 amino acids. Deletions cut 3 bases from V and 0 bases from J, with 15 bases between. Here the CDR3 DNA reads TGCAGCGTTGAGGAGGGGGCCTTTAGCTCTGGGGCCAACGTCCTGACTTTC. It yields the protein CSVEEGAFSSGANVLTF.

The V call is TRBV13, the J call TRBJ2-7, with a weak D call TRBD1 (5 bases). Trimming shortened V by 4 bases and J by 4 bases, and 11 bases separated the two germline ends. The germline V gene has CDR1 PRHDT and CDR2 FYEKMQ (reference sequence). The CDR3 is 13 amino acids. The CDR3 bases are TGTGCCAGCAGCTCACAGGATAAGTACGAGCAGTACTTC. It yields the protein CASSSQDKYEQYF.

There are many counts of this clonotype. This chain connects TRBV7-9 to TRBJ1-1; perhaps TRBD1 as D (6 bases). This CDR3 comprises 16 residues. Trimming shortened V by 4 bases and J by 5 bases, and 20 bases separated the two germline ends. Germline CDR1 SEHNR, CDR2 FQNEAQ (reference sequence). CDR3 protein: CASSSPPDRPMTEAFF. DNA for the CDR3: TGTGCCAGCAGCTCCCCCCCCGACAGGCCTATGACTGAAGCTTTCTTT.

J is TRBJ2-2 and V is TRBV5-1, with 11 nucleotides matching TRBD2. This CDR3 has 17 amino acids. Per germline, CDR1 SGHRS and CDR2 YFSETQ. Trimming took 3 bases from V and 4 from J; bases not matched to a gene: 8. The CDR3 protein is CASSSRTSGWITGELFF. The CDR3 nucleotides read TGCGCCAGCAGCTCGCGGACTAGCGGGTGGATCACCGGGGAGCTGTTTTTT. The full variable domain, in which reference TRBV5-1 and TRBJ2-2 provide the parts outside the CDR3, is KAGVTQTPRYLIKTRGQQVTLSCSPISGHRSVSWYQQTPGQGLQFLFEYFSETQRNKGNFPGRFSGRQFSNSRSEMNVSTLELGDSALYLCASSSRTSGWITGELFFGEGSRLTVL.

The V and J genes are TRBV2 and TRBJ2-5; 13 nucleotides match TRBD2. The V and J ends lost 4 bases and 3 bases, in that order; junction bases with no gene match: 5. The germline CDR1 and CDR2 sequences are SNHLY and FYNNEI. The CDR3 is made up of 16 amino acids. The CDR3 loop reads CASSGLAGGGEETQYF. For the CDR3, the DNA is TGTGCCAGCAGTGGACTAGCGGGAGGAGGGGAAGAGACCCAGTACTTC.

The table lists this clonotype with a few counts. The chain uses TRBV5-5 and TRBJ1-2, with TRBD1 identical over 8 bases. Trimming removed 4 bases from V and 8 bases from J; junction bases left unmatched: 13. Germline values: CDR1 SGHKS, CDR2 YYEKEE (reference sequence). This CDR3 has 15 amino acids. In DNA, the CDR3 is TGTGCCAGCAGCATCGGGACAGGCCAGAAGGGGGGCTACACCTTC. Amino acids: CASSIGTGQKGGYTF.

This clonotype has only a few counts. The chain joins TRBV19 to TRBJ1-2; 8 positions match TRBD1. V gave up 5 bases and J gave up 4 bases; unmatched junction bases: 12. From germline, CDR1 is LNHDA and CDR2 SQIVND (reference sequence). The length of the CDR3 is 16 residues. The DNA for the CDR3 is TGTGCCAGTAGTGCCTCCCTGGGACAGGAGCTCTATGGCTACACCTTC. This encodes CASSASLGQELYGYTF.

This clonotype was seen at least ten times. The chain combines TRBV20-1 with TRBJ1-5; a possible D gene is TRBD1 (6 bases). The CDR3 covers 12 residues. Trimming took 6 bases from V and 6 from J, leaving 12 bases between them. The germline CDR1 and CDR2 sequences are DFQATT and SNEGSKA (reference sequence). The CDR3 is CSAMDSPQPQHF. The CDR3 nucleotides are TGCAGTGCAATGGACAGTCCTCAGCCCCAGCATTTT.

The sample holds a few counts of this clonotype. The J gene is TRBJ2-1, the V gene TRBV19, with D maybe TRBD2 (5 bases). This CDR3 has 12 residues. V gave up 4 bases and J gave up 7 bases, with 8 bases separating them. The germline V gene encodes CDR1 LNHDA and CDR2 SQIVND (reference sequence). In DNA, the CDR3 is TGTGCCAGTAGTACCCCGGGAAATGAGCAGTTCTTC. It yields the protein CASSTPGNEQFF.

There are many counts of this clonotype. The chain joins TRBV7-3 to TRBJ2-7; 8 bases fit TRBD1. Trimming cost V 5 bases and J 5 bases; bases outside gene matches: 5. This CDR3 is 13 amino acids long. Germline lookup yields CDR1 SGHTA and CDR2 FQGTGA. CDR3 sequence: CASSDRGFNEQYF. CDR3 DNA: TGTGCCAGCAGCGACAGGGGTTTCAACGAGCAGTACTTC. Supplemented by reference TRBV7-3 and TRBJ2-7, the full variable domain reads GAGVSQTPSNKVTEKGKYVELRCDPISGHTALYWYRQSLGQGPEFLIYFQGTGAADDSGLPNDRFFAVRPEGSVSTLKIQRTERGDSAVYLCASSDRGFNEQYFGPGTRLTVT.

This clonotype was observed many times. The V and J genes are TRBV20-1 and TRBJ2-7; 8 bases match TRBD1. The CDR3 is 14 residues long. The germline V gene encodes CDR1 DFQATT and CDR2 SNEGSKA (reference sequence). V lost 5 bases and J lost 2; bases outside the gene matches: 8. DNA of the CDR3: TGCAGTGCTTTGGACAGGGTGAAAACCTACGAGCAGTACTTC. Encoded protein: CSALDRVKTYEQYF.

The chain recombines TRBV27 with TRBJ2-7; 8 positions agree with TRBD2. Trimming removed 4 bases from V and 4 bases from J; junction bases left unmatched: 3. From germline, CDR1 is MNHEY and CDR2 SMNVEV (reference sequence). The CDR3 loop spans 13 amino acids. Here the CDR3 reads CASSYSSGYEQYF. Written as DNA, the CDR3 is TGTGCCAGCAGTTATTCTAGCGGGTACGAGCAGTACTTC.

This clonotype was recorded many times. The chain couples TRBV9 to TRBJ1-5; possibly TRBD1 for D (5 bases). CDR1 and CDR2 (germline): SGDLS, YYNGEE. The CDR3 has 16 residues. The ends were cut back, 0 bases at V and 5 bases at J, with 15 bases in the middle. CDR3 amino acids: CASSVGGGSRDQPQHF. The CDR3 region has the DNA TGTGCCAGCAGCGTAGGGGGGGGGTCGCGGGATCAGCCCCAGCATTTT.

A few counts support this clonotype. The chain has TRBV6-1 and TRBJ2-7, with a weak D call TRBD2 (5 bases). CDR1 is MNHNS, CDR2 SASEGT, per germline. The V end was cut by 3 bases, the J end by 0 bases, with 9 bases between. There are 14 residues in the CDR3. CDR3 in DNA: TGTGCCAGCAGTGACCCTAGCACCTCCTACGAGCAGTACTTC. Translated: CASSDPSTSYEQYF.

There are many counts of this clonotype. The rearrangement links TRBV28 to TRBJ2-7; TRBD1 matches at 7 bases. Germline loops: CDR1 MDHEN, CDR2 SYDVKM. Trimming removed 6 bases from V and 4 bases from J; junction bases left unmatched: 9. The CDR3 length is 14 residues. CDR3: CASSFSRGLYEQYF. The CDR3 coding sequence is TGTGCCAGCAGCTTTTCAAGGGGGCTATACGAGCAGTACTTC. Complete variable domain (other parts from reference TRBV28 and TRBJ2-7): DVKVTQSSRYLVKRTGEKVFLECVQDMDHENMFWYRQDPGLGLRLIYFSYDVKMKEKGDIPEGYSVSREKKERFSLILESASTNQTSMYLCASSFSRGLYEQYFGPGTRLTVT.

This clonotype has a count of ten or more. For the CDR3, the DNA is TGTGCCAGCAGTGAACAGGGGGACTTCTCCTACAATGAGCAGTTCTTC. Protein sequence: CASSEQGDFSYNEQFF. The chain joins TRBV2 to TRBJ2-1; a possible D gene is TRBD1 (7 bases). With 2 bases removed from V and 0 bases from J, the gap between germline ends came to 11 bases. The length of the CDR3 is 16 residues. Germline CDR1 is SNHLY and CDR2 is FYNNEI. Full variable domain (remainder filled in from reference TRBV2 and TRBJ2-1): EPEVTQTPSHQVTQMGQEVILRCVPISNHLYFYWYRQILGQKVEFLVSFYNNEISEKSEIFDDQFSVERPDGSNFTLKIRSTKLEDSAMYFCASSEQGDFSYNEQFFGPGTRLTVL.